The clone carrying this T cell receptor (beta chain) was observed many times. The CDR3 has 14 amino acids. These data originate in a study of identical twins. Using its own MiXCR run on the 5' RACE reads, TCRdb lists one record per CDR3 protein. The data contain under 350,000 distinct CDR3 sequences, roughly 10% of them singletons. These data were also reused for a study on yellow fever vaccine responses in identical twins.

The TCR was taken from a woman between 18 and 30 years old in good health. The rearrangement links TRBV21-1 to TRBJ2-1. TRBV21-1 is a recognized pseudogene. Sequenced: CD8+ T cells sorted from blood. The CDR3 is CAQKPPAIYNEQFF. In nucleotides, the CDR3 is TGTGCCCAGAAACCACCGGCAATCTACAATGAGCAGTTCTTC.